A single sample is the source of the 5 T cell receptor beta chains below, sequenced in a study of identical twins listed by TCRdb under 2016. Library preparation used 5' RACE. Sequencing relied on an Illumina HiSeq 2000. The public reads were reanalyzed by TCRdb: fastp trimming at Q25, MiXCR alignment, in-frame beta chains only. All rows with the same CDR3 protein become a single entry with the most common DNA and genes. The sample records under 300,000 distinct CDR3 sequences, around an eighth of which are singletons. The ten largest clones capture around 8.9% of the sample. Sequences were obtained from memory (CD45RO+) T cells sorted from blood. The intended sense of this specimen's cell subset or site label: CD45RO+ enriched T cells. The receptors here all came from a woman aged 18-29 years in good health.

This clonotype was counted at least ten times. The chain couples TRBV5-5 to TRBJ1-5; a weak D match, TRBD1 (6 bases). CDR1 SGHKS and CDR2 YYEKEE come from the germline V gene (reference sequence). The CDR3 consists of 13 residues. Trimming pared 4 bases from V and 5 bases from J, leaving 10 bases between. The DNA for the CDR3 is TGTGCCAGCAGCGTGGACAGAGATCAGCCCCAGCATTTT. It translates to CASSVDRDQPQHF.

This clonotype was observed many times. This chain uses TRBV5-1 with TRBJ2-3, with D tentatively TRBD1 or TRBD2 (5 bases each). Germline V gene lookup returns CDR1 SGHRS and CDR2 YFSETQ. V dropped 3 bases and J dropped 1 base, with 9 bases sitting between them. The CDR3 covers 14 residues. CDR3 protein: CASSYEGRTDTQYF. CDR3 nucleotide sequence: TGCGCCAGCAGCTATGAGGGACGCACAGATACGCAGTATTTT.

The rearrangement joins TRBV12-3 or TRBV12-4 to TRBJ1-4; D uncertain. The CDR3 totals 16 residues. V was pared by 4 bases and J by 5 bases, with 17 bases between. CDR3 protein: CASSSPGRTGNEKLFF. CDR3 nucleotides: TGTGCCAGCAGTTCCCCGGGTCGGACGGGAAATGAAAAACTGTTTTTT.

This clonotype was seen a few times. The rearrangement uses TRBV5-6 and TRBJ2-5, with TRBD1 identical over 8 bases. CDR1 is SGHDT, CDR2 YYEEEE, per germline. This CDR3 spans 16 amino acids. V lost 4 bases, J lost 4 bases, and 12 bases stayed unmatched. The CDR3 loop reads CASSLTGTGGRETQYF. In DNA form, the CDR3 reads TGTGCCAGCAGCCTGACCGGGACAGGTGGAAGAGAGACCCAGTACTTC. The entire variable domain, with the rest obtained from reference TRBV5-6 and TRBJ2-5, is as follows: DAGVTQSPTHLIKTRGQQVTLRCSPKSGHDTVSWYQQALGQGPQFIFQYYEEEERQRGNFPDRFSGHQFPNYSSELNVNALLLGDSALYLCASSLTGTGGRETQYFGPGTRLLVL.

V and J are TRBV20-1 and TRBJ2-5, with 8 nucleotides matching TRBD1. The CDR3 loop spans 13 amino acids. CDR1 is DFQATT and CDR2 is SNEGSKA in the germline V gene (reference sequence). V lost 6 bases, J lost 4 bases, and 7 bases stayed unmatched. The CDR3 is CSAGQGDRETQYF. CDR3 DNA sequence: TGCAGTGCAGGACAGGGTGATCGAGAGACCCAGTACTTC.